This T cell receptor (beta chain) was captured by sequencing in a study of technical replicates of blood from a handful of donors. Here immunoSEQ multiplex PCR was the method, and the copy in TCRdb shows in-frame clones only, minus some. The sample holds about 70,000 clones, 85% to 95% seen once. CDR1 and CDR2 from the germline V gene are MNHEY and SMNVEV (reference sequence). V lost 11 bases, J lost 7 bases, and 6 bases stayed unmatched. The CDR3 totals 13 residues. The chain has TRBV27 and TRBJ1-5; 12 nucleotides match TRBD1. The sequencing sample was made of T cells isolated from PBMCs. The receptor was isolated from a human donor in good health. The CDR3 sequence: CAAGDRGLQPQHF. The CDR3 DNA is TGTGCCGCAGGGGACAGGGGGCTGCAGCCCCAGCATTTT.